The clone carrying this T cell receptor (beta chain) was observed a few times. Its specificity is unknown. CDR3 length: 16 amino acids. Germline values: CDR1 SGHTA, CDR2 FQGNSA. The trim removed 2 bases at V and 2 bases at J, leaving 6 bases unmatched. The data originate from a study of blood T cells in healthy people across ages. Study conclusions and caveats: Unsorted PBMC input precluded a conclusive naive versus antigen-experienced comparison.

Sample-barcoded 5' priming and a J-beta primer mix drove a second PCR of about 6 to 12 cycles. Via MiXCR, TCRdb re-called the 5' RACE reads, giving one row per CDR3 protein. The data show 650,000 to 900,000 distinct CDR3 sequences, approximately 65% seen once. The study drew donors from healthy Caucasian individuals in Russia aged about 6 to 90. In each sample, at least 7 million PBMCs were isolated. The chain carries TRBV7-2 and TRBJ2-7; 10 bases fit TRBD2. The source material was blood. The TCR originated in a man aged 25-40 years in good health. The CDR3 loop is CASSLLSSGGPYEQYF. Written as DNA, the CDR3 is TGTGCCAGCAGCTTACTATCTAGCGGGGGTCCCTACGAGCAGTACTTC.